One and the same sample provided the 16 T cell receptor beta chains below, sequenced in a study of blood T cell repertoires in COVID-19. The data were produced by immunoSEQ multiplex PCR, yet TCRdb's version contains in-frame clones alone and is incomplete. The sample lists 250,000 to 300,000 clones, 89% occurring once. The sample was PBMCs or T cells enriched from blood (not recorded which). Source of these receptors: a woman aged 40 to 55 who had recovered from COVID-19.

The chain links TRBV24-1 to TRBJ2-3; the match to TRBD2 covers 14 bases. With V trimmed by 4 bases and J by 1 base, 6 bases remained unmatched. The CDR3 has 18 residues. Germline loops: CDR1 KGHDR, CDR2 SFDVKD. CDR3 sequence reads: CATSEGLAGGQGTDTQYF. CDR3 nucleotide sequence: TGTGCCACCAGTGAAGGACTAGCGGGAGGCCAGGGCACAGATACGCAGTATTTT.

The DNA for the CDR3 is TGTGCCAGCAGCCGGGGGTACGGTGAAAAACTGTTTTTT. Amino acids: CASSRGYGEKLFF. The chain carries TRBV7-3 and TRBJ1-4; possible D gene TRBD1, 5 bases. The ends were cut back, 5 bases at V and 7 bases at J, with 11 bases in the middle. The CDR3 length is 13 residues. CDR1 SGHTA and CDR2 FQGTGA come from the germline V gene. Combining the CDR3 with reference TRBV7-3 and TRBJ1-4 gives the whole variable domain GAGVSQTPSNKVTEKGKYVELRCDPISGHTALYWYRQSLGQGPEFLIYFQGTGAADDSGLPNDRFFAVRPEGSVSTLKIQRTERGDSAVYLCASSRGYGEKLFFGSGTQLSVL.

The chain joins TRBV7-9 to TRBJ2-6, with D maybe TRBD2 (5 bases). Between the trimmed V and J ends, which lost 5 bases and 0 bases, there was a span of 14 bases. In germline, CDR1 is SEHNR, CDR2 FQNEAQ (reference sequence). This CDR3 contains 17 residues. The CDR3 DNA reads as TGTGCCAGCAGCCCCAGAGGTGGGAGCTCTGGGGCCAACGTCCTGACTTTC. Translated, it gives CASSPRGGSSGANVLTF.

This sequence joins TRBV7-2 and TRBJ1-2; weak D call: TRBD1 (5 bases). This CDR3 is built from 15 residues. CDR1 is SGHTA, CDR2 FQGNSA, per germline. V was pared by 4 bases and J by 6 bases, with 18 bases between. This CDR3 is CASSSRDPGVDGYTF. The CDR3 nucleotides are TGTGCCAGCAGCTCTAGAGATCCGGGGGTGGATGGCTACACCTTC.

The chain employs TRBV7-8 and TRBJ2-7; 11 bases are a match to TRBD2. Germline CDR1 is SGHVS and CDR2 is FQNEAQ. The CDR3 sequence is 16 residues long. J lost 3 bases, V lost 4 bases, and 8 bases had no gene match. The CDR3 protein is CASSSTTSGSVYEQYF. In nucleotides, the CDR3 is TGTGCCAGCAGCTCCACCACTAGCGGGAGTGTCTACGAGCAGTACTTC.

The rearrangement links TRBV7-6 to TRBJ1-6, with D maybe TRBD1 (5 bases). Trimming left V 0 bases short and J 7 bases short, with 10 bases between. The CDR3 contains 15 residues. In germline, CDR1 is SGHVS, CDR2 FNYEAQ. The CDR3 loop reads CASSLAPGQNSPLHF. The CDR3 nucleotides read TGTGCCAGCAGCTTAGCGCCAGGGCAAAATTCACCCCTCCACTTT.

The chain employs TRBV6-5 and TRBJ1-2; D may be TRBD1 (5 bases). The CDR3 is 15 amino acids. Germline lookup yields CDR1 MNHEY and CDR2 SVGAGI. Trimming shortened V by 2 bases and J by 0 bases, and 10 bases separated the two germline ends. The CDR3 DNA reads as TGTGCCAGCAGTTACACCGGGACTTCTAACTATGGCTACACCTTC. It encodes CASSYTGTSNYGYTF.

V usage is TRBV7-9 and J usage is TRBJ1-2; D is possibly TRBD1 (5 bases). Per germline, CDR1 SEHNR and CDR2 FQNEAQ (reference sequence). V was cut by 0 bases and J by 4 bases, with 12 bases left in between. There are 15 residues in the CDR3. The CDR3 DNA follows: TGTGCCAGCAGCTTAGCGGGGGGTGTAGGCTATGGCTACACCTTC. Its protein is CASSLAGGVGYGYTF.

The rearrangement links TRBV27 to TRBJ1-6; D is undetermined. V gave up 1 base and J gave up 4 bases, with 8 bases separating them. The V gene's germline CDR1 is MNHEY and CDR2 SMNVEV (reference sequence). This CDR3 comprises 15 residues. CDR3 protein: CASSLLSVYNSPLHF. CDR3 nucleotides: TGTGCCAGCAGTTTATTGTCAGTTTATAATTCACCCCTCCACTTT.

The chain couples TRBV5-1 to TRBJ2-7, with 7 bases fitting TRBD1. Trimming took 0 bases from V and 6 from J; bases not matched to a gene: 6. CDR1 SGHRS and CDR2 YFSETQ come from the germline V gene. This CDR3 has 14 residues. The CDR3 region is CASSLGDSRPEQYF. Here the CDR3 DNA reads TGCGCCAGCAGCTTGGGGGACAGTCGTCCCGAGCAGTACTTC. Filled out from reference TRBV5-1 and TRBJ2-7, the complete variable domain reads KAGVTQTPRYLIKTRGQQVTLSCSPISGHRSVSWYQQTPGQGLQFLFEYFSETQRNKGNFPGRFSGRQFSNSRSEMNVSTLELGDSALYLCASSLGDSRPEQYFGPGTRLTVT.

The chain has TRBV7-8 and TRBJ2-3; the D is unclear. Trimming removed 4 bases from V and 4 bases from J, with 9 bases in between. CDR1 SGHVS and CDR2 FQNEAQ come from the germline V gene. This CDR3 comprises 13 residues. DNA for the CDR3: TGTGCCAGCAGCTACCGTACATCAGATACGCAGTATTTT. Encoded protein: CASSYRTSDTQYF.

This chain connects TRBV29-1 to TRBJ1-1; D ambiguous. The CDR3 totals 12 residues. V lost 7 bases, J lost 0 bases, and 9 bases lay in between. Germline values: CDR1 SQVTM, CDR2 ANQGSEA. The CDR3 loop is CSGRKLNTEAFF. CDR3 bases: TGCAGCGGCAGGAAACTGAACACTGAAGCTTTCTTT.

The chain uses TRBV3-1 (or the pseudogene TRBV3-2) and TRBJ2-5, with 11 bases aligning to TRBD2. V lost 0 bases, J lost 0 bases, and 6 bases stayed unmatched. The CDR3 extends over 18 amino acids. Germline V lookup: CDR1 LGHDT, CDR2 YNNKEL (reference sequence). CDR3 protein: CASSQEVPSGGYQETQYF. Here the CDR3 DNA reads TGTGCCAGCAGCCAAGAGGTTCCTAGCGGGGGGTACCAAGAGACCCAGTACTTC.

The rearrangement uses TRBV10-3 and TRBJ1-1; D may be TRBD1 (6 bases). The germline CDR1 and CDR2 sequences are ENHRY and SYGVKD. Between the trimmed V and J ends, which lost 6 bases and 0 bases, there was a span of 8 bases. The CDR3 is 13 amino acids. The CDR3 spells CAIRDSMNTEAFF. DNA of the CDR3: TGTGCCATCAGGGACAGTATGAACACTGAAGCTTTCTTT.

This chain connects TRBV29-1 to TRBJ2-7; 8 bases agree with TRBD1. The V gene end was trimmed by 1 base and the J gene end by 3 bases; junction bases not matched to a gene: 2. Germline V gene data show CDR1 as SQVTM and CDR2 as ANQGSEA. CDR3 length: 13 amino acids. The CDR3 region is CSVEGTGFYEQYF. CDR3 in DNA: TGCAGCGTTGAAGGGACAGGGTTCTACGAGCAGTACTTC.

The rearrangement joins TRBV30 to TRBJ1-1, with TRBD1 identical over 10 bases. This CDR3 region has 13 residues. The V and J ends lost 3 bases and 4 bases, in that order; junction bases with no gene match: 2. Germline CDR1 reads GTSNPN; CDR2 reads SVGIG (reference sequence). The CDR3 region has the DNA TGTGCCTGGAGGGACAGGGGGGTCACTGAAGCTTTCTTT. Translated, it gives CAWRDRGVTEAFF.